This T cell receptor beta chain derives from a study of shared clonotypes between healthy human individuals. As for the study in general: Two women and three men aged 18 to 49 served as donors.

Method: immunoSEQ multiplex PCR; TCRdb's copy keeps in-frame clones and lacks some. The profile covers millions of clones, with 85% to 95% appearing a single time and about 0.37% taken by the ten largest. Study findings and constraints: It was anticipated that sequencing depth would influence how many clonotypes donors shared.

The split of CD4+ cells yielded CD45RA+ naive and CD45RA-negative memory subsets. To note about this clone: Its specificity is unknown.

This receptor was obtained from a man between 18 and 35 years old in good health. Some clones in this sample may be carry-over from other donors' samples. The sample was naive CD4+ T cells from PBMCs. Subset noted: CD45RA+ positively selected.

CDR3 nucleotides: TGTGCCAGCAGCTTAGTGGGTTTCGCAGATACGCAGTATTTT. This encodes CASSLVGFADTQYF. The chain carries TRBV11-2 and TRBJ2-3; D not resolved. This CDR3 is 14 amino acids long. V was trimmed by 1 base and J by 4 bases, leaving 9 bases between them. The germline CDR1 and CDR2 sequences are SGHAT and FQNNGV.